Listed below are T cell receptor beta chains from one sample, sequenced in a study of beta chain features in type 1 diabetes. Here immunoSEQ multiplex PCR was the method, and the copy in TCRdb shows in-frame clones only, minus some. In the table there are about 640,000 clones, 9.5% to 15% of which are singletons. The sequencing input was naive CD4+ T cells from blood. These receptors originate from a young man with type 1 diabetes. CDR3s include the opening cysteine and the closing phenylalanine or tryptophan. A D gene is named only where the DNA matches it firmly. The size entry is marked missing in some rows and otherwise reads once, few, many or a size class.

abundance	v_gene	j_gene	d_gene	CDR3nt	CDR3aa
-	TRBV9	TRBJ1-2	-	TGTGCCAGCAGCGAAATTCTCAACGGCTACACCTTC	CASSEILNGYTF
-	TRBV10-3	TRBJ1-5	-	TGTGCCATCAGTGAGCCCAGTGGCGGGGCAGGCAATCAGCCCCAGCATTTT	CAISEPSGGAGNQPQHF
-	TRBV6-5	TRBJ1-4	-	TGTGCCAGCAGTCGGGAGACTAATGAAAAACTGTTTTTT	CASSRETNEKLFF
few	TRBV29-1	TRBJ2-1	-	TGCAGCGCCCGAGGCTTCTCCTACAATGAGCAGTTCTTC	CSARGFSYNEQFF
-	TRBV10-3	TRBJ1-1	-	TGTGCCATCGCCCGCGGGGGTAGCACTGAAGCTTTCTTT	CAIARGGSTEAFF
-	TRBV5-6	TRBJ1-6	-	TGTGCCAGCAGCTTTGATAAGGGGTTCGATAATTCACCCCTCCACTTT	CASSFDKGFDNSPLHF
-	TRBV6-1	TRBJ2-3	-	TGTGCCAGCAGTGTTCTGCAGGGCACAGATACGCAGTATTTT	CASSVLQGTDTQYF
-	TRBV4-3	TRBJ1-1	-	TGCGCCAGCAGCCTAGGTCCGTCGGCAAAAATGAACACTGAAGCTTTCTTT	CASSLGPSAKMNTEAFF
few	TRBV6-1	TRBJ1-3	-	TGTGCCAGCAGTTCCGACATAATCTCTGGAAACACCATATATTTT	CASSSDIISGNTIYF
few	TRBV4-3	TRBJ2-2	TRBD1	TGCGCCAGCAGCCAACAAGACAGGGCCGGGGAGCTGTTTTTT	CASSQQDRAGELFF
-	TRBV5-1	TRBJ2-2	TRBD2	TGCGCCAGCAGCTTCTCACTAGCGACCGGCGGGGAGCTGTTTTTT	CASSFSLATGGELFF
few	TRBV7-2	TRBJ2-3	-	TGTGCCAGCAGCTTAGGGCCGGGGGCAGATACGCAGTATTTT	CASSLGPGADTQYF
once	TRBV4-1	TRBJ2-3	TRBD1	TGCGCCAGCAGCCATGGGGCAGGACAGGGAAGGTATACGCAGTATTTT	CASSHGAGQGRYTQYF
few	TRBV2	TRBJ2-6	-	TGTGCCGGCGGGGACCTCTCTGGGGCCAACGTCCTGACTTTC	CAGGDLSGANVLTF
-	TRBV7-2	TRBJ2-3	-	TGTGCCAGCAGCCGGGGGAGCACAGATACGCAGTATTTT	CASSRGSTDTQYF
few	TRBV29-1	TRBJ2-5	-	TGCAGCGTTGTGGCCCCACAAGAGACCCAGTACTTC	CSVVAPQETQYF
few	TRBV6-5	TRBJ2-4	-	TGTGCCAGCAGTTACTCTCGTCGGGAAGTATGGCTGTACTTC	CASSYSRREVWLYF
-	TRBV19	TRBJ2-7	-	TGTGCCAGTAGTCGAGGACGTGCTTACGAGCAGTACTTC	CASSRGRAYEQYF
few	TRBV6-6	TRBJ1-4	-	TGTGCCAGCAGTTACTCGTTCGGCAGTGAAAAACTGTTTTTT	CASSYSFGSEKLFF
-	TRBV4-3	TRBJ2-1	TRBD2	TGCGCCAGCAGCCTTACTAGCGGCTCCTACAATGAGCAGTTCTTC	CASSLTSGSYNEQFF
-	TRBV10-3	TRBJ1-5	-	TGTGCCATCAGTGAAAGGGGGAACTATCAGCCCCAGCATTTT	CAISERGNYQPQHF
-	TRBV19	TRBJ1-5	-	TGTGCCAGTAGTGCGTACAGCAATCAGCCCCAGCATTTT	CASSAYSNQPQHF
-	TRBV6-5	TRBJ1-1	-	TGTGCCAGCAGTTCGCAGGGATATGGCACTGAAGCTTTCTTT	CASSSQGYGTEAFF
few	TRBV6-5	TRBJ2-3	-	TGTGCCAGCAGTTCCAATACAGATACGCAGTATTTT	CASSSNTDTQYF
-	TRBV4-2	TRBJ2-6	-	TGTGCCAGCAGTCTTAGGCAAGGGGACTCTGGGGCCAACGTCCTGACTTTC	CASSLRQGDSGANVLTF
-	TRBV7-3	TRBJ2-5	-	TGTGCCAGCAGCTTAAATGGCTTGGCTCAAGAGACCCAGTACTTC	CASSLNGLAQETQYF
few	TRBV7-2	TRBJ1-6	-	TGTGCCAGCAGCCGCAACGGGGCCGGGTCCTATAATTCACCCCTCCACTTT	CASSRNGAGSYNSPLHF
-	TRBV11-3	TRBJ2-1	-	TGTGCCAGCAGCCTAGGGGAGAATGAGCAGTTCTTC	CASSLGENEQFF
few	TRBV27	TRBJ2-7	TRBD1	TGTGCCAGCAGTTTATCGAAGGGGGCTGGCTACGAGCAGTACTTC	CASSLSKGAGYEQYF
few	TRBV14	TRBJ1-4	-	TGTGCCAGCAGCCACCCGAGGGGGTGGGGTGAAAAACTGTTTTTT	CASSHPRGWGEKLFF
few	TRBV18	TRBJ2-7	-	TGTGCCAGCTCACGGGACCGGATTTACGAGCAGTACTTC	CASSRDRIYEQYF
-	TRBV7-3	TRBJ2-5	TRBD2	TGTGCCAGCAGCTTAGGGACTAATGGAGAGACCCAGTACTTC	CASSLGTNGETQYF
few	TRBV29-1	TRBJ1-3	-	TGCAGCGTTCACACGACGCATTCTGGAAACACCATATATTTT	CSVHTTHSGNTIYF
-	TRBV9	TRBJ1-2	-	TGTGCCAGCAGCTCCACGGAAAAATATGGCTACACCTTC	CASSSTEKYGYTF
few	TRBV7-9	TRBJ2-6	-	TGTGCCAGCAGCTTAGGTACAGGCTCTGGGGCCAACGTCCTGACTTTC	CASSLGTGSGANVLTF
few	TRBV7-2	TRBJ2-5	TRBD1	TGTGCCAGCAGCTCCTCCCGGGGACAGGGGGCTGGAGAGACCCAGTACTTC	CASSSSRGQGAGETQYF
few	TRBV2	TRBJ2-7	-	TGTGCCAGCACCCCTGGGGGGACCCGCTACGAGCAGTACTTC	CASTPGGTRYEQYF
-	TRBV7-2	TRBJ2-7	-	TGTGCCAGCAGCGGGGACTTGAGCTCCTACGAGCAGTACTTC	CASSGDLSSYEQYF
few	TRBV7-9	TRBJ2-1	-	TGTGCCAGCAGCCGAGACAGGTTGGGGTTCAATGAGCAGTTCTTC	CASSRDRLGFNEQFF
-	TRBV6-1	TRBJ1-2	-	TGTGCCACCGCCGGGTCGGTCGATTTTGGCTACACCTTC	CATAGSVDFGYTF
-	TRBV19	TRBJ2-1	-	TGTGCCAGTAGCCCGATCCCGGGACGCAAAAATGAGCAGTTCTTC	CASSPIPGRKNEQFF
few	TRBV23-1	TRBJ2-5	TRBD1	TGCGCCAGCAGTCCGGGACAGGACCGGGGGGAGACCCAGTACTTC	CASSPGQDRGETQYF
-	TRBV2	TRBJ2-5	-	TGTGCCAGCAGTGAAGCGCTCGGGGGTGCCGAGACCCAGTACTTC	CASSEALGGAETQYF
-	TRBV11-3	TRBJ2-7	TRBD1	TGTGCCAGCAGCTCACAGGGGGCTTCCTACGAGCAGTACTTC	CASSSQGASYEQYF
few	TRBV29-1	TRBJ1-2	-	TGCAGCGTTGAGATGGCAGGGTCTGGCTACACCTTC	CSVEMAGSGYTF
few	TRBV19	TRBJ2-2	TRBD1	TGTGCCAGTAGTATATTGGGACAGTACACCGGGGAGCTGTTTTTT	CASSILGQYTGELFF
few	TRBV7-9	TRBJ1-2	-	TGTGCCAGCAGCTCACGAGGGGGTGCTGGTGGCTACACCTTC	CASSSRGGAGGYTF
-	TRBV5-1	TRBJ2-5	-	TGCGCCAGCAGCTTGGGGCGTCAAGAGACCCAGTACTTC	CASSLGRQETQYF